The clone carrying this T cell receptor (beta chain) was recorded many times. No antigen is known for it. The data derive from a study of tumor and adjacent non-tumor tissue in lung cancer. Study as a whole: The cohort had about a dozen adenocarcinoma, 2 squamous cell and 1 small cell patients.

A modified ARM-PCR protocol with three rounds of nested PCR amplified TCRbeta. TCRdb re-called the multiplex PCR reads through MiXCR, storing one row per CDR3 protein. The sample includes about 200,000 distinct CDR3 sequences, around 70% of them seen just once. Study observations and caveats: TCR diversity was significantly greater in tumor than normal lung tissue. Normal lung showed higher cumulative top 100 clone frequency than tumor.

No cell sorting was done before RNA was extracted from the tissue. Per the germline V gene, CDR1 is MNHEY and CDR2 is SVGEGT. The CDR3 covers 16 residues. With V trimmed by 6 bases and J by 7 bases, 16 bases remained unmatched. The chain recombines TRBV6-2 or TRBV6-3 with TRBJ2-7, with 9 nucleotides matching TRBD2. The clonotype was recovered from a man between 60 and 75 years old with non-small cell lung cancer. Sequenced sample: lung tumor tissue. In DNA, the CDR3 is TGTGCCAGCAGAGATCCCCTAGCGGGAATCGTGAAAGAGCAGTACTTC. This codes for CASRDPLAGIVKEQYF.